This paragraph covers one T cell receptor beta chain sequence. A J-beta primer mix and a sample-barcoded 5' primer were used in a second PCR of about 6 to 12 cycles. Per-sample output comprised a minimum of 2.5 million paired-end reads containing CDR3. TCRdb independently ran MiXCR on the 5' RACE reads; one entry per CDR3 protein. This table holds 1.4 million or so distinct CDR3 sequences, approximately 43% found once. The data originate from a study of blood T cells in healthy people across ages. Study information: There was about one barcoded beta molecule captured by template switching per two T cells.

The donors, aged about 6 to 90, were healthy Caucasians from Russia. Trimming took 2 bases from V and 1 from J, leaving 12 bases between them. Germline values: CDR1 SGHAT, CDR2 FQNNGV. This CDR3 spans 16 amino acids. Source material: blood. This rearrangement joins TRBV11-2 to TRBJ1-3; D might be TRBD1 (5 bases). This sequence was found in a young woman in good health. CDR3 protein: CASSLLRGRSGNTIYF. The CDR3 nucleotides are TGTGCCAGCAGCTTACTGAGGGGCCGGTCTGGAAACACCATATATTTT.